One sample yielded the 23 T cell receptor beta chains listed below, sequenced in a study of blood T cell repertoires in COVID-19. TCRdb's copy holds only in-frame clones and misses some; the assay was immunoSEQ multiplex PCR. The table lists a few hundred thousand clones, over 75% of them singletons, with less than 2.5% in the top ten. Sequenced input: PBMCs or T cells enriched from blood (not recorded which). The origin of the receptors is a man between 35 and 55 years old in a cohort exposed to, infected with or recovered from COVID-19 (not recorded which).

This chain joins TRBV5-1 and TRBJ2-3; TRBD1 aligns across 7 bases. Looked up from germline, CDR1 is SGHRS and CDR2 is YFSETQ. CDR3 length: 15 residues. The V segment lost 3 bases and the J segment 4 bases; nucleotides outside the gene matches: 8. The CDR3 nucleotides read TGCGCCAGCAGCTCGCAGAGCAGGGGGTCAGATACGCAGTATTTT. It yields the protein CASSSQSRGSDTQYF.

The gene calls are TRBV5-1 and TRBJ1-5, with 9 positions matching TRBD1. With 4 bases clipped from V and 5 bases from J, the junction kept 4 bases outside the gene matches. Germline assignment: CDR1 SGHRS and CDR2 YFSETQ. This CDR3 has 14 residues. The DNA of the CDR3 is TGCGCCAGCAGCAAAGACAGGGGGGATCAGCCCCAGCATTTT. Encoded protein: CASSKDRGDQPQHF.

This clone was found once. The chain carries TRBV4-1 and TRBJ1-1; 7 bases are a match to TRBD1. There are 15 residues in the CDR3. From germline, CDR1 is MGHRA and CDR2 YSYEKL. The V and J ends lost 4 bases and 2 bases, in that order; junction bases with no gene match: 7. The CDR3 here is CASSRPDRRNTEAFF. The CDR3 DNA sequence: TGCGCCAGCAGCCGCCCGGACAGGAGAAACACTGAAGCTTTCTTT.

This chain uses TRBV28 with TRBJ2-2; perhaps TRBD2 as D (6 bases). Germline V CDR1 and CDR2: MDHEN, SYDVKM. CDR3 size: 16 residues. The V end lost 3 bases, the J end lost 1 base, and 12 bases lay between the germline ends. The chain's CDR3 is CASSLEGLGNTGELFF. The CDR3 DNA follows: TGTGCCAGCAGTTTGGAGGGGTTAGGGAACACCGGGGAGCTGTTTTTT.

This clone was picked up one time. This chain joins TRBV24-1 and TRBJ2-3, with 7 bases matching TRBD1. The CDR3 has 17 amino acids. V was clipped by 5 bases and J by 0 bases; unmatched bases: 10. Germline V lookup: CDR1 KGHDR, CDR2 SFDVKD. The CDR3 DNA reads TGTGCCACCAGTGTCCTCCGGGACAGCCCTAGCACAGATACGCAGTATTTT. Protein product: CATSVLRDSPSTDTQYF.

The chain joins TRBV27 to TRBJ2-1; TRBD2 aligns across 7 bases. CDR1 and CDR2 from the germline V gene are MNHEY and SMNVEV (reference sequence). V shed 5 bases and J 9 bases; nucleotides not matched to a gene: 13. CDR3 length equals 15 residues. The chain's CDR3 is CASSGRLAERPEQFF. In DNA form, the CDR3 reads TGTGCCAGCAGTGGAAGACTAGCCGAGCGACCTGAGCAGTTCTTC.

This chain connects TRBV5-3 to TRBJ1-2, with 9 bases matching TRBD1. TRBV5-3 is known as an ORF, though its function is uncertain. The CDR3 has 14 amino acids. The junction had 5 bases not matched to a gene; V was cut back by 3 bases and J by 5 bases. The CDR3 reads CARSSDGQGYGYTF. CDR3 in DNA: TGTGCCAGAAGCTCAGACGGACAGGGGTATGGCTACACCTTC.

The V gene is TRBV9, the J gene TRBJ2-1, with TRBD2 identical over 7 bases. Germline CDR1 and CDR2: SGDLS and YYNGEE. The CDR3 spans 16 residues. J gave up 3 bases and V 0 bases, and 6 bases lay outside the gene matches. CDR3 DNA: TGTGCCAGCAGCGTAGTGGCGGGAGCAGACTACAATGAGCAGTTCTTC. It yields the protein CASSVVAGADYNEQFF.

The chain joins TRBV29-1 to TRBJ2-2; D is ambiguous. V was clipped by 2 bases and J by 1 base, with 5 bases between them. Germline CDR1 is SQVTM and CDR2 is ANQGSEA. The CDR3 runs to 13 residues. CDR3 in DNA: TGCAGCGTTGAACTTAAGAACACCGGGGAGCTGTTTTTT. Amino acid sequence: CSVELKNTGELFF.

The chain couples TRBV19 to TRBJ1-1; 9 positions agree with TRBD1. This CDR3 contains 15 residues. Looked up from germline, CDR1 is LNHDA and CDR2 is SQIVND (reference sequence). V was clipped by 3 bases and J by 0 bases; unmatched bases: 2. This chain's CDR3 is CASSIGDRVNTEAFF. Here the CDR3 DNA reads TGTGCCAGTAGTATCGGGGACAGGGTGAACACTGAAGCTTTCTTT.

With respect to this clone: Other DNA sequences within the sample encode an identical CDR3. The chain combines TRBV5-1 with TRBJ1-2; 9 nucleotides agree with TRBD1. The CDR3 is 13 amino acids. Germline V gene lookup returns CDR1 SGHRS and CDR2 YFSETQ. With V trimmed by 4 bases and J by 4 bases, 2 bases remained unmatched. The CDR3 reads CASSGTGTYGYTF. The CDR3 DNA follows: TGCGCCAGCAGCGGGACAGGGACCTATGGCTACACCTTC.

CDR3 DNA sequence: TGTGCCAGCAGCCCCGGGACTAGCGGGGCGAACACCGGGGAGCTGTTTTTT. It encodes CASSPGTSGANTGELFF. The rearrangement links TRBV5-4 to TRBJ2-2, with 13 nucleotides matching TRBD2. The junction had 3 bases not matched to a gene; V was cut back by 4 bases and J by 0 bases. Germline CDR1 and CDR2: SGHNT and YYREEE (reference sequence). CDR3 length: 17 residues.

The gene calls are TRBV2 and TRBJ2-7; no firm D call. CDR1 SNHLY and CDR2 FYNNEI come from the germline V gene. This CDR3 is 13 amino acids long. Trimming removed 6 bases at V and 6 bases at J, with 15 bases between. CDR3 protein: CASRSQDWAEQYF. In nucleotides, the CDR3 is TGTGCCAGCAGGTCCCAGGATTGGGCCGAGCAGTACTTC.

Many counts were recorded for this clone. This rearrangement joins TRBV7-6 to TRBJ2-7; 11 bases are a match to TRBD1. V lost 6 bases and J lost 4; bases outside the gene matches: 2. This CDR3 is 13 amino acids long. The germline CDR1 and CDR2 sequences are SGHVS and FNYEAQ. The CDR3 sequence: CASSRDRGYEQYF. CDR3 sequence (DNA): TGTGCCAGCAGTCGGGACAGGGGGTACGAGCAGTACTTC.

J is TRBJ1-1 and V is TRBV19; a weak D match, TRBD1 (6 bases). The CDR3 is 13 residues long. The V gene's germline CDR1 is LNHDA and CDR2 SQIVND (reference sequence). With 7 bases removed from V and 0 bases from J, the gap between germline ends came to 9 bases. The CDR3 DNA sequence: TGTGCCAGTAAGAGGACAGTGAACACTGAAGCTTTCTTT. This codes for CASKRTVNTEAFF. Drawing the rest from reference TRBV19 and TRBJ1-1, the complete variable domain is DGGITQSPKYLFRKEGQNVTLSCEQNLNHDAMYWYRQDPGQGLRLIYYSQIVNDFQKGDIAEGYSVSREKKESFPLTVTSAQKNPTAFYLCASKRTVNTEAFFGQGTRLTVV.

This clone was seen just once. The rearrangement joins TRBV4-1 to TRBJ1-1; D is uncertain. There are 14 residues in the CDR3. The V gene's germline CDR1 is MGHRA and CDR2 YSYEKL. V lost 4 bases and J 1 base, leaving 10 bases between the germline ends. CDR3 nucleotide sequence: TGCGCCAGCAGCCTCCGAGACTGGAACACTGAAGCTTTCTTT. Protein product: CASSLRDWNTEAFF.

The CDR3 DNA is TGTGCCAGCAGGGAATCTAGCGGGAATACCTACGAGCAGTACTTC. Protein product: CASRESSGNTYEQYF. The rearrangement links TRBV27 to TRBJ2-7; 9 bases are a match to TRBD2. The CDR3 runs to 15 residues. Trimming at V came to 6 bases and at J to 2 bases, leaving 8 bases not matched to a gene. Looked up from germline, CDR1 is MNHEY and CDR2 is SMNVEV (reference sequence).

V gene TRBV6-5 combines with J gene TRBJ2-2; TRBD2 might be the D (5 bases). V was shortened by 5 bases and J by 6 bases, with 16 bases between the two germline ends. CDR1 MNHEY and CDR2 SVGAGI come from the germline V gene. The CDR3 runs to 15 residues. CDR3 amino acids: CASSHPDSGAGELFF. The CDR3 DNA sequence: TGTGCCAGCAGTCACCCAGACTCCGGGGCCGGGGAGCTGTTTTTT.

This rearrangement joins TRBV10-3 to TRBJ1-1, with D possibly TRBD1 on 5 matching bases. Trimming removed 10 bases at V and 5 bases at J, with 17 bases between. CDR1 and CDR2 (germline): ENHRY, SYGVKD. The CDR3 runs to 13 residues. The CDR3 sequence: CATTQGKGTEAFF. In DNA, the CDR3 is TGTGCCACCACCCAGGGTAAGGGTACTGAAGCTTTCTTT.

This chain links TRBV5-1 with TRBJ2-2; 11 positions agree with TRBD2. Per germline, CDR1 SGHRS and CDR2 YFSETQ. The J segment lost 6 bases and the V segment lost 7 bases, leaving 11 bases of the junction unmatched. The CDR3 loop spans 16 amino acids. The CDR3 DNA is TGCGCCAGCTGGATAACTAGCGGGAGAGCACCCGGGGAGCTGTTTTTT. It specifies CASWITSGRAPGELFF.

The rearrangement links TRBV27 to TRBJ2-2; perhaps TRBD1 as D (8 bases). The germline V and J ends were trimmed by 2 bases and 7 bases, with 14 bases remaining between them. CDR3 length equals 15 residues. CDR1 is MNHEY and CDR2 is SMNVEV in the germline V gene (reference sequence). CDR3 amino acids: CASSLRQGRDGELFF. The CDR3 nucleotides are TGTGCCAGCAGTTTAAGACAGGGGAGGGACGGGGAGCTGTTTTTT.

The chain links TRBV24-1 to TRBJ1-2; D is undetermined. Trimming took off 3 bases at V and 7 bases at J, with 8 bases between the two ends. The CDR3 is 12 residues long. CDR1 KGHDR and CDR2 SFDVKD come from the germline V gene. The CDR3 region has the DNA TGTGCCACCAGTGATCTGGCCTCTGGCTACACCTTC. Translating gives CATSDLASGYTF.

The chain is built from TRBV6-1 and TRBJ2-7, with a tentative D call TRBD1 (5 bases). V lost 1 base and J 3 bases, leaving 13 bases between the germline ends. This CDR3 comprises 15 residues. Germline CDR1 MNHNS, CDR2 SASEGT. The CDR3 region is CASSEGQGHYYEQYF. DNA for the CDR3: TGTGCCAGCAGTGAAGGGCAGGGCCATTACTACGAGCAGTACTTC.